This record covers a single T cell receptor beta chain. Its antigen specificity is not known. There are no base qualities to consult, and no much larger clone falls within one base. This entry comes from a study of T cell repertoires in cytomegalovirus infection (dated by TCRdb to between 2018 and 2021). In terms of the full investigation: The peptide stimulations were aimed at well-studied HLA-B-restricted epitopes as well as recently identified HLA-C-restricted CMV epitopes, whose presentation resists viral immunomodulation. Donor HLA type was relevant to the analysis, because carriage of CMV infection together with the matching HLA type was indicated by public TCR beta signatures. Study-level results and caveats: In both this cohort and an independent cohort of 350 or so donors, the cumulative frequency of public TCR beta family members distinguished carriers of CMV infection plus the relevant HLA type. The ex vivo response was dominated by HLA-C-restricted CMV-specific TCR beta clonotypes, and the single most frequent clonotype in two of eight donors was supplied by these HLA-C-restricted clonotypes.

V and J are truncated by 5 bases and 0 bases respectively, leaving an intervening sequence of 10 bases. The CDR3, from cysteine to phenylalanine, totals 14 residues. Of all the DNA, just the CDR3 is kept, 42 bases in frame from base 1. The treatment or condition label for this specimen denotes: in vitro stimulation with specific CMV peptide epitopes to enrich CMV-specific T cells. The instrument was an Illumina HiSeq 1500. The public reads were quality trimmed at Q25 with fastp and then assembled into clones with MiXCR by TCRdb, keeping productive beta chains. Under each unique CDR3 protein, matching rows form one entry showing the most common genes and DNA. This sample holds tens of thousands of distinct CDR3 sequences; more than 20% were observed only once. The biggest ten clones account for roughly 50% of the sample.

The sequence joins TRBV12-3 or TRBV12-4 to TRBJ1-1; D gene: possibly TRBD1, on 5 matching bases. The sequence was obtained from a human donor in good health (CMV status not recorded). Some clones in this sample may be carry-over from other donors' samples. The specimen comprised CD8+ T cells from cultured PBMCs, sampled from culture after CMV antigen stimulation. The nucleotide sequence reads as follows: TGTGCCAGCAGTGGAACGACAGTGAACACTGAAGCTTTCTTT. Its product reads: CASSGTTVNTEAFF.